The clone carrying this T cell receptor (beta chain) has only a few counts. What it recognizes is unknown. The data stem from a study of Ad26.COV2.S vaccination and SARS-CoV-2 variants. For the study at large: Ad26.COV2.S shots went into the muscle once or twice, 56 days apart. Notes on the study in general: Following vaccination, spike-specific CD8+ and CD4+ T cell responses reportedly exhibited substantial breadth.

The V segment lost 5 bases and the J segment 5 bases; nucleotides outside the gene matches: 7. This CDR3 contains 14 residues. From germline, CDR1 is SGHTA and CDR2 FQGNSA. Assay used: immunoSEQ multiplex PCR; TCRdb lists only in-frame clones, some missing. The sample records about 280,000 clones, more than 70% being singletons. Treatment reported: over 15 received Ad26.COV2.S at low or high dose, single or two shots; about 5 received placebo; per-sample allocation not given. Vaccine and placebo recipients were sampled on day 63 after the first injection. Wuhan-strain SARS-CoV-2 spike was expressed by the Ad26 vector that made up the vaccine.

The starting material was peripheral blood, obtained in a trial of Ad26.COV2.S vaccine versus placebo. This receptor was identified in a person between 18 and 59 years old who received the Ad26.COV2.S COVID-19 vaccine or a placebo. This chain uses TRBV7-2 with TRBJ1-1; 8 positions match TRBD1. This CDR3 is CASSPRTGGTEAFF. The CDR3 region has the DNA TGTGCCAGCAGCCCTAGAACAGGGGGGACTGAAGCTTTCTTT.